This TCR beta chain comes out of a study of identical twins. Study results and limitations: There was more out-of-frame TCR alpha sharing in monozygotic twins than models estimated.

With respect to this clonotype: Its antigen is unidentified.

The length of the CDR3 is 15 residues. The germline CDR1 and CDR2 sequences are SNHLY and FYNNEI. J was trimmed by 7 bases and V by 2 bases; bases with no gene match: 3. One entry per CDR3 protein, called by TCRdb with MiXCR from the 5' RACE reads. The repertoire holds about 530,000 distinct CDR3 sequences, with under 25% as singletons. These data are also associated with another study on yellow fever vaccine responses in identical twins.

The receptor was derived from a woman in her late teens or twenties in good health. The specimen was CD4+ T cells sorted from blood. The chain carries TRBV2 and TRBJ2-1, with 12 bases matching TRBD2. The CDR3 is CASSELLAGGNEQFF. The CDR3 DNA reads as TGTGCCAGCAGTGAACTGCTAGCGGGGGGGAATGAGCAGTTCTTC. Drawing the rest from reference TRBV2 and TRBJ2-1, the complete variable domain is EPEVTQTPSHQVTQMGQEVILRCVPISNHLYFYWYRQILGQKVEFLVSFYNNEISEKSEIFDDQFSVERPDGSNFTLKIRSTKLEDSAMYFCASSELLAGGNEQFFGPGTRLTVL.